What follows are 20 T cell receptor beta chains derived from one specimen sequenced in a study of post-analysis software for immune sequencing data. These receptors are not linked to any known antigen. Presence of unique molecular identifiers characterized the TCR beta cDNA libraries. From the PCR reads, TCRdb called clonotypes with MiXCR, one entry per CDR3 protein. The profile shows some 240,000 distinct CDR3 sequences, around 34% of them singletons. Study findings and constraints: Roughly five TRBV segments, including TRBV5-6, TRBV5-1 and TRBV20-1, were more frequent in patients than controls.

Sequenced input: blood. The origin of the receptors is a girl under 18 with multiple sclerosis.

In this sample, this clonotype turned up a few times. One end of the junction fails to match germline, which may point to a read error. The V gene is TRBV28, the J gene TRBJ2-3, with 9 bases fitting TRBD2. From germline, CDR1 is MDHEN and CDR2 SYDVKM. This CDR3 region has 16 residues. CDR3 sequence: CASSLLSGGSTDTRYF. The CDR3, as DNA: TGTGCCAGCAGTTTACTTAGCGGGGGTAGCACAGATACGCGGTATTTT.

In its sample, this clonotype was seen a few times. A much larger clone sits a single nucleotide away, making a read error possible. The chain recombines TRBV12-3 or TRBV12-4 with TRBJ2-3, with a weak D call TRBD2 (7 bases). The CDR3 spans 13 residues. CDR3 residues: CASSGGGTDAQYF. CDR3 DNA: TGTGCCAGCTCCGGCGGGGGCACAGATGCGCAGTATTTT.

In its sample, this clonotype was seen many times. This chain joins TRBV15 and TRBJ2-1; TRBD2 agrees at 11 bases. The CDR3 totals 17 residues. The trim removed 2 bases at V and 2 bases at J, leaving 5 bases unmatched. From germline, CDR1 is LNHNV and CDR2 YYDKDF (reference sequence). CDR3 residues: CATSRRLSGRAYNEQFF. The CDR3 DNA sequence: TGTGCCACCAGCAGACGCCTTAGCGGGAGGGCCTACAATGAGCAGTTCTTC.

The table lists this clonotype with many counts. V and J are TRBV4-1 and TRBJ1-1, with D unclear. The germline gives CDR1 MGHRA, CDR2 YSYEKL. CDR3 size: 15 residues. V was pared by 0 bases and J by 0 bases, with 8 bases between. The CDR3 region has the DNA TGCGCCAGCAGCCAAGAGCCGCGCATGAACACTGAAGCTTTCTTT. It translates to CASSQEPRMNTEAFF.

This clonotype showed up just a few times. This sequence may be a read error, since a much larger clone differs from it by one base. This rearrangement joins TRBV27 to TRBJ2-1, with 7 bases aligning to TRBD2. The junction had 9 bases not matched to a gene; V was cut back by 3 bases and J by 7 bases. This CDR3 is 15 amino acids long. Germline CDR1 reads MNHEY; CDR2 reads SMNVEV (reference sequence). CDR3 amino acids: CASSFGLGWVNEQFF. The CDR3 bases are TGTGCCAGCAGTTTTGGACTAGGCTGGGTGAATGAGCAGTTCTTC.

This clonotype was counted only a few times. The rearrangement joins TRBV20-1 to TRBJ2-3; D possibly matches TRBD1 or TRBD2 (6 bases each). V dropped 5 bases and J dropped 2 bases, with 11 bases sitting between them. The CDR3 sequence is 13 residues long. Per the germline V gene, CDR1 is DFQATT and CDR2 is SNEGSKA (reference sequence). CDR3 in DNA: TGCAGTGCTGGGGGCGGGGACACAGATACGCAGTATTTT. Translated, it gives CSAGGGDTDTQYF.

This chain joins TRBV14 and TRBJ2-2; tentatively, D is TRBD1 (6 bases). The germline gives CDR1 SGHDN, CDR2 FVKESK. The germline V and J ends were trimmed by 4 bases and 7 bases, with 16 bases remaining between them. CDR3 size: 15 residues. The CDR3 region has the DNA TGTGCCAGCAGCCGCCGCGGACAGACGCTCGGGGAGCTGTTTTTT. This encodes CASSRRGQTLGELFF.

The chain carries TRBV7-9 and TRBJ1-2; D remains unclear. This CDR3 region has 15 residues. Looked up from germline, CDR1 is SEHNR and CDR2 is FQNEAQ (reference sequence). Trimming stripped 3 bases from V and 3 bases from J, with 14 bases between. DNA of the CDR3: TGTGCCAGCAGCTTCGAGCTATTCGGGCACTATGGCTACACCTTC. Protein product: CASSFELFGHYGYTF.

This clonotype was seen ten or more times. J is TRBJ1-5 and V is TRBV4-1, with D possibly matching TRBD1 (5 bases). Trimming removed 4 bases from V and 5 bases from J, with 12 bases in between. This CDR3 region has 14 residues. The germline gives CDR1 MGHRA, CDR2 YSYEKL. The CDR3 loop reads CASSLAGRDQPQHF. Here the CDR3 DNA reads TGCGCCAGCAGCCTTGCAGGGAGGGATCAGCCCCAGCATTTT.

The chain uses TRBV30 and TRBJ2-2; the D gene could be TRBD1 or TRBD2 (5 bases each). The germline V and J ends were trimmed by 8 bases and 0 bases, with 13 bases remaining between them. The CDR3 has 14 residues. Germline V gene data show CDR1 as GTSNPN and CDR2 as SVGIG (reference sequence). CDR3 DNA: TGTGCCAGTTCGGGACGGACGAACACCGGGGAGCTGTTTTTT. Its translation: CASSGRTNTGELFF.

The table lists this clonotype with many counts. V and J are TRBV14 and TRBJ1-2, with 9 bases identical to TRBD1. V lost 5 bases, J lost 8 bases, and 9 bases stayed unmatched. The germline gives CDR1 SGHDN, CDR2 FVKESK. The CDR3 loop spans 14 amino acids. CDR3 sequence reads: CASSYTGGAGGYTF. The CDR3 DNA reads TGTGCCAGCAGCTACACAGGGGGCGCGGGAGGCTACACCTTC.

This clonotype was counted at least ten times. The chain joins TRBV28 to TRBJ2-3; 11 nucleotides agree with TRBD2. There are 16 residues in the CDR3. In germline, CDR1 is MDHEN, CDR2 SYDVKM. After removal of 4 bases from V and 2 bases from J, the junction contained 5 bases not matched to a gene. The CDR3 nucleotides read TGTGCCAGCAGTTCCTTGACTAGCGGGGACACAGATACGCAGTATTTT. This gives the protein CASSSLTSGDTDTQYF.

This clonotype was detected ten times or more. The chain uses TRBV5-1 and TRBJ1-6; 8 nucleotides match TRBD1. The V gene end was trimmed by 4 bases and the J gene end by 6 bases; junction bases not matched to a gene: 15. The V gene's germline CDR1 is SGHRS and CDR2 YFSETQ. The length of the CDR3 is 18 residues. The CDR3 region has the DNA TGCGCCAGCAGCCTGGGAACCGGGACAGGCAATAGTAATTCACCCCTCCACTTT. This codes for CASSLGTGTGNSNSPLHF.

This clonotype was detected only a few times. This rearrangement joins TRBV20-1 to TRBJ1-1; tentative D call: TRBD1 (6 bases). CDR1 is DFQATT and CDR2 is SNEGSKA in the germline V gene (reference sequence). V lost 6 bases, J lost 0 bases, and 11 bases lay in between. The CDR3 loop spans 13 amino acids. The CDR3 here is CSACTGMNTEAFF. The CDR3 region has the DNA TGCAGTGCGTGTACAGGGATGAACACTGAAGCTTTCTTT.

The sample holds many counts of this clonotype. This chain uses TRBV15 with TRBJ1-2, with TRBD1 as a possible D gene (5 bases). Germline CDR1 is LNHNV and CDR2 is YYDKDF (reference sequence). V lost 9 bases to trimming and J lost 4 bases, with 18 bases between them. This CDR3 has 14 residues. The CDR3 sequence is CATAQGLGSYGYTF. DNA of the CDR3: TGTGCCACGGCTCAGGGCCTGGGGTCCTATGGCTACACCTTC.

This clonotype was counted a single time. With a much larger clone just one base away, this may be a read error. The V and J genes are TRBV9 and TRBJ2-5; 7 bases map to TRBD1. Per the germline V gene, CDR1 is SGDLS and CDR2 is YYNGEE. CDR3 length equals 16 residues. CDR3 nucleotide sequence: TGTACCAGCAGCGCGCAGGGGGTGCCGAATCAGGAGACCCAGTACTTC. Protein sequence: CTSSAQGVPNQETQYF.

This clonotype has just a few counts. The V and J genes are TRBV27 and TRBJ2-7, with D hard to call. The germline V and J ends were trimmed by 0 bases and 1 base, with 10 bases remaining between them. Germline CDR1 is MNHEY and CDR2 is SMNVEV (reference sequence). The CDR3 is 15 residues long. The CDR3 protein is CASSLSSGKSYEQYF. DNA of the CDR3: TGTGCCAGCAGTTTATCGAGTGGGAAATCCTACGAGCAGTACTTC.

The sample holds many counts of this clonotype. This chain joins TRBV28 and TRBJ1-6; no clear D gene. Trimming pared 5 bases from V and 2 bases from J, leaving 13 bases between. The CDR3 is 16 amino acids. From germline, CDR1 is MDHEN and CDR2 SYDVKM. This chain's CDR3 is CASSPSPGTYNSPLHF. Written as DNA, the CDR3 is TGTGCCAGCAGTCCGTCCCCCGGGACCTATAATTCACCCCTCCACTTT.

Of note for this clonotype: This could be a read error, since a much larger clone is one nucleotide away. The chain is built from TRBV7-3 and TRBJ2-3; 8 positions agree with TRBD2. CDR3 length: 15 amino acids. Germline loops: CDR1 SGHTA, CDR2 FQGTGA. CDR3 sequence (DNA): TGTGCCAGCAGCTTAGCGGGAGGTCGCACAGATACGCTGTATTTT. Its protein is CASSLAGGRTDTLYF.

About this clonotype: This sequence may be a read error, since a much larger clone differs from it by one base. V and J are TRBV6-5 and TRBJ2-2; the D gene could be TRBD1 or TRBD2 (6 bases each). Germline V lookup: CDR1 MNHEY, CDR2 SVGAGI. The CDR3 covers 14 residues. CDR3 residues: CASSRGGGAGKLFF. CDR3 DNA sequence: TGTGCCAGCAGTCGTGGGGGCGGGGCCGGGAAGCTGTTTTTT.